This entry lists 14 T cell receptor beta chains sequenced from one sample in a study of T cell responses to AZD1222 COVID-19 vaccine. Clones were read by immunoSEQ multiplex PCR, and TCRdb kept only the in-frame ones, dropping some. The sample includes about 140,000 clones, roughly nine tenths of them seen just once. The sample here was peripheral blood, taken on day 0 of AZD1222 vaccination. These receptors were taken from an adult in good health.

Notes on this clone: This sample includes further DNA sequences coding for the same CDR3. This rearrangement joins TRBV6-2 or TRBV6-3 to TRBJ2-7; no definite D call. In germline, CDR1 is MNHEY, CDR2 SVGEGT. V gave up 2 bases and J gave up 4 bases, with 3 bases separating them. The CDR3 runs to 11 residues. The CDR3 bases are TGTGCCAGCAGTTACAGGTACGAGCAGTACTTC. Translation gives CASSYRYEQYF.

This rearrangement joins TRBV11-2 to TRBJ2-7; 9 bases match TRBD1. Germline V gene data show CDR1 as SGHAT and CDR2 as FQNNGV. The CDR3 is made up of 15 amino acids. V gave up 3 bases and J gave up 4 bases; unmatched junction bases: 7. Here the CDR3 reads CASSFLQGARYEQYF. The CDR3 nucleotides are TGTGCCAGCAGCTTTTTACAGGGGGCGAGATACGAGCAGTACTTC.

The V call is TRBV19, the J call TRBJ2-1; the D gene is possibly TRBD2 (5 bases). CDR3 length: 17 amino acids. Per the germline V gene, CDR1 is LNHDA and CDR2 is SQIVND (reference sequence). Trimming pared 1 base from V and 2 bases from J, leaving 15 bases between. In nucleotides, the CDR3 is TGTGCCAGTAGTATAGGGGCTAGCCCCCCCACCTACAATGAGCAGTTCTTC. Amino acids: CASSIGASPPTYNEQFF.

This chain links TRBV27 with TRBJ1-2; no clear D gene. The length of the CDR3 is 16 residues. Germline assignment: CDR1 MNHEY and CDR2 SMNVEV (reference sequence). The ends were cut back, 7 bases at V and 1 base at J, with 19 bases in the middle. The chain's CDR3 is CASKGGLGGNNYGYTF. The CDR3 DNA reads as TGTGCCAGCAAAGGAGGGCTCGGAGGGAATAACTATGGCTACACCTTC.

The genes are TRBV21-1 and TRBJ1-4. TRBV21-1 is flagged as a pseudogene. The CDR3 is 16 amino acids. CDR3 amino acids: CASSKRGRAINEKLFF. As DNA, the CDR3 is TGTGCCAGCAGCAAAAGAGGAAGGGCCATTAATGAAAAACTGTTTTTT.

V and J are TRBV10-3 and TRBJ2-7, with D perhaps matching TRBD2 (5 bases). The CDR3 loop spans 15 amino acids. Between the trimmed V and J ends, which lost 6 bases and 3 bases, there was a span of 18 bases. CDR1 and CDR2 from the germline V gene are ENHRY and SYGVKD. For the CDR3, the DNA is TGTGCCATCAGCCCTTTTGAGCTCGGAGGCTACGAGCAGTACTTC. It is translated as CAISPFELGGYEQYF.

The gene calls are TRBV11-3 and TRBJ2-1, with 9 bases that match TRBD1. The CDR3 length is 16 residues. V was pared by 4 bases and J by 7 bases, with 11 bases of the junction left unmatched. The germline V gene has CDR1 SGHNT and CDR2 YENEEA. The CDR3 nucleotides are TGTGCCAGCAGCTCCCCTAGGGGACAGGGTGGAAATGAGCAGTTCTTC. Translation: CASSSPRGQGGNEQFF.

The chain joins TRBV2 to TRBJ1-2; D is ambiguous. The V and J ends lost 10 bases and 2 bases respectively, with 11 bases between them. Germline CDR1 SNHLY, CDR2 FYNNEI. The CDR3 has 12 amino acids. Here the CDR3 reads CATLSNNYGYTF. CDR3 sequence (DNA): TGTGCCACACTTTCCAACAACTATGGCTACACCTTC.

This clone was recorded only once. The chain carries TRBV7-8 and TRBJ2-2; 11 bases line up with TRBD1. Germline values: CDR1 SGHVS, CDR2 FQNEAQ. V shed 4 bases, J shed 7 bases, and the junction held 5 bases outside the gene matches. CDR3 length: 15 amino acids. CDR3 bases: TGTGCCAGCAGCTGGCGGGACAGGGGGATCGGGGAGCTGTTTTTT. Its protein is CASSWRDRGIGELFF.

This chain's CDR3 is CASSDGSFSGANVLTF. CDR3 DNA sequence: TGTGCCAGCAGTGACGGATCATTTTCTGGGGCCAACGTCCTGACTTTC. The J gene is TRBJ2-6, the V gene TRBV28; D remains ambiguous. Trimming removed 5 bases at V and 1 base at J, with 12 bases between. CDR1 and CDR2 from the germline V gene are MDHEN and SYDVKM. The CDR3 has 16 residues.

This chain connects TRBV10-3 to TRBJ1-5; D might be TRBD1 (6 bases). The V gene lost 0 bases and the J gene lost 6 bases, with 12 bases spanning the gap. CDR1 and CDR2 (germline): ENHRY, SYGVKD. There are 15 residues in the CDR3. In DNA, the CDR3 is TGTGCCATCAGTGAGTCAGGGGGGCTCGGTCAGCCCCAGCATTTT. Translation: CAISESGGLGQPQHF.

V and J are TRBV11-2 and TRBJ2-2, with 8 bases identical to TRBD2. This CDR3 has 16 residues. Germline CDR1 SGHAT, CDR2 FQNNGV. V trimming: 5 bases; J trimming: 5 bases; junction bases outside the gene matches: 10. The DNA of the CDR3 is TGTGCCAGCAGCAACATAGCGGGATTGAGTACCGGGGAGCTGTTTTTT. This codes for CASSNIAGLSTGELFF.

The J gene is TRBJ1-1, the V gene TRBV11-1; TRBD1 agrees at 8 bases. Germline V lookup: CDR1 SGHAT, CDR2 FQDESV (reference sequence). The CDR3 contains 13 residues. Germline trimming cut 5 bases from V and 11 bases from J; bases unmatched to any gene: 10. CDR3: CASSTDRATMAFF. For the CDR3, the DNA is TGTGCCAGCAGCACGGACAGGGCCACTATGGCTTTCTTT.

Here the CDR3 DNA reads TGTGCCAGACGGGACAGCTACAATTCACCCCTCCACTTT. This sequence encodes CARRDSYNSPLHF. The chain joins TRBV19 to TRBJ1-6, with 7 bases matching TRBD1. The junction had 6 bases not matched to a gene; V was cut back by 9 bases and J by 7 bases. The CDR3 consists of 13 residues. Germline V gene sequence: CDR1 LNHDA, CDR2 SQIVND (reference sequence).